The entry below describes one T cell receptor (beta chain). What it recognizes is unknown. This sample stems from a study of radiotherapy plus CTLA-4 blockade in lung cancer. Across the study: Objective responses emerged in 15% to 20% of patients, and around 31% attained disease control. Study-wide findings and caveats: Peripheral blood showed expansion of tumor-derived TCR clones after radiotherapy and ipilimumab.

CTLA-4 blockade with ipilimumab, together with focal radiation, was given to patients with chemo-refractory metastatic non-small-cell lung cancer. Generated by immunoSEQ multiplex PCR, the TCRdb table keeps only in-frame clones and is missing some. The data show roughly 120,000 clones, 81% seen once. The CDR3 contains 18 residues. Germline values: CDR1 PRHDT, CDR2 FYEKMQ (reference sequence). The V and J ends lost 4 bases and 6 bases respectively, with 25 bases between them. V usage is TRBV13 and J usage is TRBJ2-1; tentative D call: TRBD2 (6 bases). The sample here was peripheral blood, taken from a patient treated with radiotherapy plus ipilimumab. The clonotype was recovered from a human donor with non-small cell lung cancer that progressed on radiotherapy plus ipilimumab. Some clones in this sample may be carry-over from other donors' samples. The CDR3 region is CASSSNPIGGVSPNEQFF. The CDR3 region has the DNA TGTGCCAGCAGCTCGAACCCCATAGGCGGGGTCAGCCCCAATGAGCAGTTCTTC.